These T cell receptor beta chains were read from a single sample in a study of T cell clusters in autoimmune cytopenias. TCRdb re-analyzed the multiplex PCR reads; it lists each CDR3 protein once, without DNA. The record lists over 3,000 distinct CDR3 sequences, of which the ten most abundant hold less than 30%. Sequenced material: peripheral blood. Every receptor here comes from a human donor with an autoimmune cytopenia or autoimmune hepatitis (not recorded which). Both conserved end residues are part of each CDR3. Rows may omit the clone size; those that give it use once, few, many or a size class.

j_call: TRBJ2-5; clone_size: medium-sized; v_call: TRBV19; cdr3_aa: CASTDRETQYF
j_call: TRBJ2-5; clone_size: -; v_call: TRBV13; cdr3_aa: CASSPFLYQETQYF
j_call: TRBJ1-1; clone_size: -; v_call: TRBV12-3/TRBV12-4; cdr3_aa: CADTVHTEAFF
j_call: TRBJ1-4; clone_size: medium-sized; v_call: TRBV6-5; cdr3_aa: CASRGQGQGKGSTNEKLFF
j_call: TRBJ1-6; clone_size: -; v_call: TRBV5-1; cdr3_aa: CASRDRDDSPLHF
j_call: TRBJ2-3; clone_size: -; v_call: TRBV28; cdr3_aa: CASNRGPDTQYF
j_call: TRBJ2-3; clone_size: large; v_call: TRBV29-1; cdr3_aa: CSVQGTGVTDTQYF
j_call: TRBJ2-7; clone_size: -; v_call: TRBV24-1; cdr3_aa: CATSDFAGYEQYF
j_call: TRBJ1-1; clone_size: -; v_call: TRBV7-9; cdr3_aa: CASSLAVAEAFF
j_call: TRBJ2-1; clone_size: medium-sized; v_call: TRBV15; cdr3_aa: CATSRDSSSGGYNEQFF
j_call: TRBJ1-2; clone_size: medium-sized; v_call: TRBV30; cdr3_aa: CAWSAGQANYGYTF
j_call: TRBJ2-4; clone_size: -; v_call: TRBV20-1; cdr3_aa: CSARDLRQPKNIQYF
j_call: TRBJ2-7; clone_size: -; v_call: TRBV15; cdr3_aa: CATSSPGPGEQYF
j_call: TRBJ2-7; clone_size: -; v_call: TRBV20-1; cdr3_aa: CSAPAASGSNEQYF
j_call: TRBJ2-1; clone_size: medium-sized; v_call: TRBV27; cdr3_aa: CASSLGTSGNEQFF
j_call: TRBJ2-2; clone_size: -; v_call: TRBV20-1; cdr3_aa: CSARTLLAGADGELFF
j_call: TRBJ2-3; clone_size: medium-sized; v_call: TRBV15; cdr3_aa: CATSRAGVGTDTQYF
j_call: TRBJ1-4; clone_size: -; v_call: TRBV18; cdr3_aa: CASSPDQTGTGVNEKLFF
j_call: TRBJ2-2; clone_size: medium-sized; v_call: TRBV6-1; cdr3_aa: CASSGLDRRTGELFF
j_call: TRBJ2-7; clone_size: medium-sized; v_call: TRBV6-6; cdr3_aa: CASSPGLAAYEQYF
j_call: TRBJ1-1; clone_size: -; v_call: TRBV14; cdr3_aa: CASRLDLNTEAFF
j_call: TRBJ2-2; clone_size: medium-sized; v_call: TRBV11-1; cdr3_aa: CASSRGYTGELFF
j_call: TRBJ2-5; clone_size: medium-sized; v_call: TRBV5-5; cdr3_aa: CASSFTEQAETQYF
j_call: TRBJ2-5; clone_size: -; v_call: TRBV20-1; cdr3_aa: CSARDRRSGETQYF
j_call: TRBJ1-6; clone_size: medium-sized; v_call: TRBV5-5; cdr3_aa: CASSSGTANSPLHF
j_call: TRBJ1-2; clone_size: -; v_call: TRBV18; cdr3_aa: CASSPQELSLGSGYTF
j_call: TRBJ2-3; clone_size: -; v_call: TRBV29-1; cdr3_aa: CRASGERRDTQYF
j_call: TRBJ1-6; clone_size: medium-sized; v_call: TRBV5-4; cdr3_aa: CASSSGQGASPLHF
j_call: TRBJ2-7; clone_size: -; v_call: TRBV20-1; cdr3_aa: CSARGPGGGNYEQYF
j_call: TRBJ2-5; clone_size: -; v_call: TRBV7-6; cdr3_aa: CASSRRGGAQETQYF
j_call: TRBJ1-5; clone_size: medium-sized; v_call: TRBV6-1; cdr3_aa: CATLGTGHQPQHF
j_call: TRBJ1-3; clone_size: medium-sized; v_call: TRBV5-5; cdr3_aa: CASSPGTGDAGNTIYF
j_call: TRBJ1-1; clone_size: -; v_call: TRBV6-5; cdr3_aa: CASGSKGRVNTEAFF
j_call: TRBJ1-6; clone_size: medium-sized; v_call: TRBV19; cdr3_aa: CASSIVSGENSPLHF
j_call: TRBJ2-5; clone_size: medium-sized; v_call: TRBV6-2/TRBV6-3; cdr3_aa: CASSPGGTQYF
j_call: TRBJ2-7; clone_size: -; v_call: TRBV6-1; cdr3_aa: CAIKGVSDRKFHEQYF
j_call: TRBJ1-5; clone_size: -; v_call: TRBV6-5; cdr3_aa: CASSYSRYSNQPQHF
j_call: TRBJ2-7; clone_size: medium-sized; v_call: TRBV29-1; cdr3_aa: CSVELLNEQYF
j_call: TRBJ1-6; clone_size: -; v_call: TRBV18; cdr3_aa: CASSPRTGYSPLHF
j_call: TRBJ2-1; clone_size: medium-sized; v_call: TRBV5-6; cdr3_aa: CASRGLAGVNNEQFF
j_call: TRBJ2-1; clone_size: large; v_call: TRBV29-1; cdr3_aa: CSVALVTSYNEQFF
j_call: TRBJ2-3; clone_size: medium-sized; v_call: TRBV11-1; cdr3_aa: CASSFGQVDSDTQYF
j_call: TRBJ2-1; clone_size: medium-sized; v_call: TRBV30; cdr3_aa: CAWSVPINEQFF
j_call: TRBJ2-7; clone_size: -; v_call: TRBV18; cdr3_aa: CASSPPGQGDYEQYF
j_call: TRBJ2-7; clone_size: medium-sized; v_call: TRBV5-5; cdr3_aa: CASSLVGALSYEQYF
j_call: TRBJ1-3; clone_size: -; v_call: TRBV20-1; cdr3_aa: CSARSDRGAGNTIYF
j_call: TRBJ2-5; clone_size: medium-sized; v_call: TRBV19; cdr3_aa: CASSMGAQETQYF
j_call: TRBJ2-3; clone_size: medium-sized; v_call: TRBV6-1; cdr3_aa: CASSVSPGLAASTDTQYF
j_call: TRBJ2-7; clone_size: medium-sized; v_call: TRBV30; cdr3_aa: CAWSLAGGYEQYF
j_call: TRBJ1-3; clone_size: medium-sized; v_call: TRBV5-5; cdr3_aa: CASSFEQTPSGNTIYF
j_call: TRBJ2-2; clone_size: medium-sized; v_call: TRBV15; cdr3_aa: CATSRVTNTGELFF
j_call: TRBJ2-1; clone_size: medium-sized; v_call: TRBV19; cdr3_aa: CATRAGETGEQFF
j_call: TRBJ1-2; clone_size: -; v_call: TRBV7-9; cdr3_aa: CASSRLVFTPNYGYTF
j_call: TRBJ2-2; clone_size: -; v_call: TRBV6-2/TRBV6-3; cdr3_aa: CASSYLGPPHGGVPTGELFF
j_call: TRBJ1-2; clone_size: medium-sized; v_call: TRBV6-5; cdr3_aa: CASSRRAHGYTF